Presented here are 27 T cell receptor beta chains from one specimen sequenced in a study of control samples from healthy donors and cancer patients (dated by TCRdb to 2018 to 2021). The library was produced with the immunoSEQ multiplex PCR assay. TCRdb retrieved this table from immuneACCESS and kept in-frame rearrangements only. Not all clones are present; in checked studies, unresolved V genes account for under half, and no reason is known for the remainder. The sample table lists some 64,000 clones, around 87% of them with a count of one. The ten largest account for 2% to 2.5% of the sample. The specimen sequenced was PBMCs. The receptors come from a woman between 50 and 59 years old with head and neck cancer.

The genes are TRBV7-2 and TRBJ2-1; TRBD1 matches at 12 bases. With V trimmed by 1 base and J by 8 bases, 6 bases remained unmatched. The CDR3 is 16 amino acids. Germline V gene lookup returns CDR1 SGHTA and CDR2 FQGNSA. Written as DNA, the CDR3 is TGTGCCAGCAGCTTAGTTGGGACAGGGGGCTTCGATGAGCAGTTCTTC. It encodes CASSLVGTGGFDEQFF. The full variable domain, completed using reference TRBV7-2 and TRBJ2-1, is GAGVSQSPSNKVTEKGKDVELRCDPISGHTALYWYRQSLGQGLEFLIYFQGNSAPDKSGLPSDRFSAERTGGSVSTLTIQRTQQEDSAVYLCASSLVGTGGFDEQFFGPGTRLTVL.

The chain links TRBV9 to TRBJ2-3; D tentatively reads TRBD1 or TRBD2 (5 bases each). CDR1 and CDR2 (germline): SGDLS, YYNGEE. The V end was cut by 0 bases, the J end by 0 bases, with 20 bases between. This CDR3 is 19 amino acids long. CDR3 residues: CASSVAPQGPLPSTDTQYF. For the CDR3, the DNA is TGTGCCAGCAGCGTAGCTCCGCAGGGACCCCTTCCTAGCACAGATACGCAGTATTTT.

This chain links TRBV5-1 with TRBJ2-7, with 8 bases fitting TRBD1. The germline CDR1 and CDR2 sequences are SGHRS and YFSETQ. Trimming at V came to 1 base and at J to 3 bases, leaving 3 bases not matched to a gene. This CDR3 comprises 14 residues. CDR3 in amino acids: CASSLSGGSYEQYF. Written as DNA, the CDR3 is TGCGCCAGCAGCTTGTCAGGGGGCAGCTACGAGCAGTACTTC. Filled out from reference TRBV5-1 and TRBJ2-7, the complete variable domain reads KAGVTQTPRYLIKTRGQQVTLSCSPISGHRSVSWYQQTPGQGLQFLFEYFSETQRNKGNFPGRFSGRQFSNSRSEMNVSTLELGDSALYLCASSLSGGSYEQYFGPGTRLTVT.

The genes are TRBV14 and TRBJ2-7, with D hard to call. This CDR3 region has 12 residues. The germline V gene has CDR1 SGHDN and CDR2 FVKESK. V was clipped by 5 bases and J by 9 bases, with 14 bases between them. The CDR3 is CASSVMGWGQYF. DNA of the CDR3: TGTGCCAGCAGCGTAATGGGGTGGGGGCAGTACTTC.

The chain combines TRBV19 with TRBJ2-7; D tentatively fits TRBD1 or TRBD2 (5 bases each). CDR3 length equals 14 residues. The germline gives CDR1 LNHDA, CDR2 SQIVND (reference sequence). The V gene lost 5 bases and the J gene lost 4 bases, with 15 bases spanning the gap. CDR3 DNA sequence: TGTGCCAGTAGTCCCGGGGCCCACAGATACGAGCAGTACTTC. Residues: CASSPGAHRYEQYF.

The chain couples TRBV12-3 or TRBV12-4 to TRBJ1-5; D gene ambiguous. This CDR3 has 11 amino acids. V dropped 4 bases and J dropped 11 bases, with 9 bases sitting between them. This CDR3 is CASSSGLAQHF. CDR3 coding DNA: TGTGCCAGCAGTTCTGGACTAGCCCAGCATTTT.

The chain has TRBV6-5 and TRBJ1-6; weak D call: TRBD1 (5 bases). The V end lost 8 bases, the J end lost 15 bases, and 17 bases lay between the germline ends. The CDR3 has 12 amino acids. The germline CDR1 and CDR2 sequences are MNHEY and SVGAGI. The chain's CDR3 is CASRLPSDILHF. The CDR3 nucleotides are TGTGCCAGCCGGTTACCTTCGGACATCCTCCACTTT.

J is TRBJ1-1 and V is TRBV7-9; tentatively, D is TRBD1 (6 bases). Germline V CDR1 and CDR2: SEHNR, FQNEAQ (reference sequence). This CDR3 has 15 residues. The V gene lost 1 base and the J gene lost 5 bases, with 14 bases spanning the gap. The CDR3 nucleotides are TGTGCCAGCAGCTTAGGGCCCGGGGGCTCGACTGAAGCTTTCTTT. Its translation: CASSLGPGGSTEAFF. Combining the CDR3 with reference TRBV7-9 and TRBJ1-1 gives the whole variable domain DTGVSQNPRHKITKRGQNVTFRCDPISEHNRLYWYRQTLGQGPEFLTYFQNEAQLEKSRLLSDRFSAERPKGSFSTLEIQRTEQGDSAMYLCASSLGPGGSTEAFFGQGTRLTVV.

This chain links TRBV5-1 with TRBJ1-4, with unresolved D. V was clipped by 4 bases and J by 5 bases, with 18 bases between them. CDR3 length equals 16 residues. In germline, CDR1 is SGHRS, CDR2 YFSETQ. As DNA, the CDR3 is TGCGCCAGCAGCCACACCCCGCGTGGGAACAATGAAAAACTGTTTTTT. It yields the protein CASSHTPRGNNEKLFF. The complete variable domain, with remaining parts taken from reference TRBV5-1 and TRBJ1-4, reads KAGVTQTPRYLIKTRGQQVTLSCSPISGHRSVSWYQQTPGQGLQFLFEYFSETQRNKGNFPGRFSGRQFSNSRSEMNVSTLELGDSALYLCASSHTPRGNNEKLFFGSGTQLSVL.

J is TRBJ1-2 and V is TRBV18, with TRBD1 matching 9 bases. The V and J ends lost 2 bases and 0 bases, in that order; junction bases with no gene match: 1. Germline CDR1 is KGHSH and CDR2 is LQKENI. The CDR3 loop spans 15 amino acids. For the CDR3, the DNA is TGTGCCAGCTCACCAGGGACAGGGACTAACTATGGCTACACCTTC. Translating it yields CASSPGTGTNYGYTF.

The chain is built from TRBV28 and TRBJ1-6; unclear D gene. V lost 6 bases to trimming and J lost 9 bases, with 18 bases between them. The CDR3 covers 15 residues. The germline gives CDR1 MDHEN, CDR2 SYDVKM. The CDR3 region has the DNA TGTGCCAGCAGATCTACCGGGCTGGGAAGTTCACCCCTCCACTTT. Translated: CASRSTGLGSSPLHF.

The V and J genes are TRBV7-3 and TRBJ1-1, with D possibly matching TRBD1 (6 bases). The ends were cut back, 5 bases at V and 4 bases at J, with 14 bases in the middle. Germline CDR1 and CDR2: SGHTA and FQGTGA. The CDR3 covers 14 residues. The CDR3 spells CASSLQGVGTEAFF. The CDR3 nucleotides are TGTGCCAGCAGCCTACAGGGAGTCGGCACTGAAGCTTTCTTT.

In DNA, the CDR3 is TGTGCCAGCCTACCTTGGGGGAACACCGGGGAGCTGTTTTTT. This codes for CASLPWGNTGELFF. V and J are TRBV27 and TRBJ2-2; D unclear. Trimming stripped 8 bases from V and 1 base from J, with 11 bases between. Germline V gene data show CDR1 as MNHEY and CDR2 as SMNVEV (reference sequence). This CDR3 region has 14 residues.

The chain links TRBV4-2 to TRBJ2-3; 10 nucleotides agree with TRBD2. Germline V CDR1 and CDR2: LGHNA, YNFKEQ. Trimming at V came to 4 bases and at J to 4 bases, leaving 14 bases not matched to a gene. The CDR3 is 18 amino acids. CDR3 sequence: CASSLDRSAGGHPDTQYF. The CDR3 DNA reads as TGTGCCAGCAGCCTCGACCGTTCAGCGGGGGGGCATCCAGATACGCAGTATTTT.

The CDR3: CASSPPGTFTIYGYTF. The CDR3 DNA reads as TGTGCCAGCAGCCCCCCCGGGACTTTTACTATCTATGGCTACACCTTC. J is TRBJ1-2 and V is TRBV28; TRBD1 is a possible D gene (5 bases). This CDR3 comprises 16 residues. Germline V gene sequence: CDR1 MDHEN, CDR2 SYDVKM. Trimming took 6 bases from V and 4 from J, leaving 21 bases between them.

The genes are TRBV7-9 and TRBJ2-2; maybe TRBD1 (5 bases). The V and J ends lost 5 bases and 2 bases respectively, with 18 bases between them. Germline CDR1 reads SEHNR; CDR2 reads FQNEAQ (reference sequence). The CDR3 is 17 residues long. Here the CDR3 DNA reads TGTGCCAGCAGCCCCCCCTTCAGGGCCGTAAACACCGGGGAGCTGTTTTTT. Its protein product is CASSPPFRAVNTGELFF.

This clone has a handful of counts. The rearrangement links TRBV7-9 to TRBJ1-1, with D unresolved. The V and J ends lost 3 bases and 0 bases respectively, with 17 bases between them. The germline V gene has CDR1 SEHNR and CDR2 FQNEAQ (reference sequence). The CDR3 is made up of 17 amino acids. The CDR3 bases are TGTGCCAGCAGCTTTAGGCCGAAGGGAGGCATGAACACTGAAGCTTTCTTT. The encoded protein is CASSFRPKGGMNTEAFF.

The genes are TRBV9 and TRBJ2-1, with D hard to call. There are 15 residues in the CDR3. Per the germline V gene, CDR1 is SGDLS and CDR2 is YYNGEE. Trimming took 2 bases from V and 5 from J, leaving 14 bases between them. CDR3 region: CASSVKGRTDNEQFF. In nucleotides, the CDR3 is TGTGCCAGCAGCGTTAAGGGCAGGACCGACAATGAGCAGTTCTTC.

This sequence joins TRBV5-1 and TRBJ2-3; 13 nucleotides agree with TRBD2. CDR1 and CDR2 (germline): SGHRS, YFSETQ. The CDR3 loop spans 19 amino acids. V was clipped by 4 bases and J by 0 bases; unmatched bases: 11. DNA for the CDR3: TGCGCCAGCAGCCGCACACCGGGACTAGCGGGGCTTAGCACAGATACGCAGTATTTT. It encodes CASSRTPGLAGLSTDTQYF.

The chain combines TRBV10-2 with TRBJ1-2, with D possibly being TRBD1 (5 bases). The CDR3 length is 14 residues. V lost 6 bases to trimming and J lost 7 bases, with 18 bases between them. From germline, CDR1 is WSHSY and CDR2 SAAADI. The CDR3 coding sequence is TGCGCCAGCAGCTCAGGAGATTCCGGGGCTGGCTACACCTTC. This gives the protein CASSSGDSGAGYTF.

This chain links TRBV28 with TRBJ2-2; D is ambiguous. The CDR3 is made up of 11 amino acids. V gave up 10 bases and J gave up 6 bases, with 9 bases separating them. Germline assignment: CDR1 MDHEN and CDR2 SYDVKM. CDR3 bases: TGTGCCACCCTGGACGCCGGGGAGCTGTTTTTT. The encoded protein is CATLDAGELFF.

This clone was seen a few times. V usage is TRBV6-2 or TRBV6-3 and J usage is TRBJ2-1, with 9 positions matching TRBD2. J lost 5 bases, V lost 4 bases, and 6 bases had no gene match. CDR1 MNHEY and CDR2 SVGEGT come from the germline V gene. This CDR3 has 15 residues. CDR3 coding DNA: TGTGCCAGCAGTTTGCGGGAGGGGGCGGACAATGAGCAGTTCTTC. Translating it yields CASSLREGADNEQFF.

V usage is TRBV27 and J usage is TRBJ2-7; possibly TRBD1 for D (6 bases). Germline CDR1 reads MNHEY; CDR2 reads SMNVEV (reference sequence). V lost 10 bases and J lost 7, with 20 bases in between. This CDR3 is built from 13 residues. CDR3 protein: CATRRQGSLEQYF. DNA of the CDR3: TGTGCCACCCGCCGGCAGGGGAGTTTGGAGCAGTACTTC.

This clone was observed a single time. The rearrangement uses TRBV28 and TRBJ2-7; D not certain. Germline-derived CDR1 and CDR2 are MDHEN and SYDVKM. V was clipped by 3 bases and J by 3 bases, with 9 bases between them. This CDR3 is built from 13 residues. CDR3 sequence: CASSFGSDYEQYF. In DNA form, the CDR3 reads TGTGCCAGCAGTTTTGGGTCCGACTACGAGCAGTACTTC.

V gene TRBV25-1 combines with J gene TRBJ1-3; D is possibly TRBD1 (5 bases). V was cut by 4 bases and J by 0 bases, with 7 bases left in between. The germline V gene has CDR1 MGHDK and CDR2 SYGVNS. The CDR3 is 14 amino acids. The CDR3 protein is CASSGGGSGNTIYF. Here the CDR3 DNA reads TGTGCCAGCAGTGGGGGGGGCTCTGGAAACACCATATATTTT.

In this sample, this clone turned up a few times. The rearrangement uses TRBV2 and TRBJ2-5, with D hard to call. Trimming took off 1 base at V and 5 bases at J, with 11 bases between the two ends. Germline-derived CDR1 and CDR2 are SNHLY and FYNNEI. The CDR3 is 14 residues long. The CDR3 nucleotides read TGTGCCAGCAGTGAAGGGGAACTCGGGGAGACCCAGTACTTC. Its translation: CASSEGELGETQYF.

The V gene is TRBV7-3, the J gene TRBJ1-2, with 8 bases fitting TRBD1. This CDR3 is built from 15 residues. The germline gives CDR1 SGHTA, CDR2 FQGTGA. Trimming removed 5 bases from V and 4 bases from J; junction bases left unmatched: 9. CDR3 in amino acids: CASSTPGQAIYGYTF. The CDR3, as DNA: TGTGCCAGCAGCACACCGGGACAGGCAATCTATGGCTACACCTTC.